These 23 T cell receptor beta chains were sequenced from one sample in a study of blood T cell repertoires in COVID-19 (TCRdb year 2020). The library was built by means of the immunoSEQ multiplex PCR assay. TCRdb stores this immuneACCESS table with in-frame sequences only. Part of the clones is absent; in the studies checked, under half of the shortfall reflects unresolved V genes, and no reason is known for the rest. The sample contains under 75,000 clones, around 79% of them found a single time. The biggest ten clones account for less than 20% of the sample. The sample taken for sequencing was peripheral blood. The receptors shown here come from a woman in her forties or fifties with active or convalescent COVID-19.

This sequence joins TRBV7-8 and TRBJ2-5; D possibly corresponds to TRBD1 (5 bases). V lost 3 bases to trimming and J lost 1 base, with 6 bases between them. The CDR3 has 13 residues. Germline lookup yields CDR1 SGHVS and CDR2 FQNEAQ. CDR3 amino acids: CASSLGLQETQYF. The CDR3 coding sequence is TGTGCCAGCAGCTTGGGGCTCCAAGAGACCCAGTACTTC.

This clone was seen a single time. This chain's CDR3 is CASSLSPFRSSYEQYF. CDR3 DNA sequence: TGTGCCAGCAGTTTATCCCCGTTTCGTAGCTCCTACGAGCAGTACTTC. The gene calls are TRBV28 and TRBJ2-7; no clear D gene. CDR3 length: 16 amino acids. Germline CDR1 is MDHEN and CDR2 is SYDVKM. Trimming took off 1 base at V and 0 bases at J, with 13 bases between the two ends.

The CDR3 sequence is CASSLAQGITEAFF. DNA of the CDR3: TGTGCCAGCAGCTTAGCACAGGGCATCACTGAAGCTTTCTTT. This rearrangement joins TRBV7-9 to TRBJ1-1, with a possible D match to TRBD1 (6 bases). Germline V CDR1 and CDR2: SEHNR, FQNEAQ (reference sequence). The CDR3 has 14 residues. Trimming removed 0 bases from V and 4 bases from J, with 9 bases in between.

This clone was seen many times. This chain links TRBV6-5 with TRBJ1-5; TRBD1 aligns across 11 bases. Trimming took 0 bases from V and 5 from J; bases not matched to a gene: 3. Germline CDR1 MNHEY, CDR2 SVGAGI. The CDR3 contains 16 residues. In nucleotides, the CDR3 is TGTGCCAGCAGTTACTCTGGGACAGGGGGGGATCAGCCCCAGCATTTT. This encodes CASSYSGTGGDQPQHF.

The chain is built from TRBV19 and TRBJ2-5; TRBD1 might be the D (6 bases). The CDR3 consists of 13 residues. Trimming shortened V by 8 bases and J by 4 bases, and 14 bases separated the two germline ends. Germline lookup yields CDR1 LNHDA and CDR2 SQIVND (reference sequence). The CDR3 loop reads CASAPQGPETQYF. In nucleotides, the CDR3 is TGTGCCAGTGCCCCCCAGGGGCCAGAGACCCAGTACTTC.

This clone appeared once. This rearrangement joins TRBV19 to TRBJ1-3; TRBD1 is a possible D gene (5 bases). This CDR3 is built from 14 residues. The V gene lost 7 bases and the J gene lost 0 bases, with 10 bases spanning the gap. Germline CDR1 LNHDA, CDR2 SQIVND (reference sequence). CDR3 amino acids: CASIREHSGNTIYF. For the CDR3, the DNA is TGTGCCAGTATCAGGGAACACTCTGGAAACACCATATATTTT.

This sequence joins TRBV7-9 and TRBJ2-5; D unclear. Germline CDR1 is SEHNR and CDR2 is FQNEAQ (reference sequence). The CDR3 is 14 residues long. The V and J ends lost 3 bases and 5 bases respectively, with 13 bases between them. The CDR3 spells CASSFSEQWETQYF. CDR3 DNA: TGTGCCAGCAGCTTCAGCGAGCAGTGGGAGACCCAGTACTTC.

The J gene is TRBJ2-1, the V gene TRBV18; 11 bases are a match to TRBD2. Trimming cost V 5 bases and J 6 bases; bases outside gene matches: 21. The CDR3 spans 20 residues. Germline lookup yields CDR1 KGHSH and CDR2 LQKENI. In DNA, the CDR3 is TGTGCCAGCTCATTCCTGACTAGCGGGAAGTTTGCTGGTCGGGGCAATGAGCAGTTCTTC. Its protein product is CASSFLTSGKFAGRGNEQFF.

V usage is TRBV29-1 and J usage is TRBJ2-3; D is uncertain. Germline CDR1 SQVTM, CDR2 ANQGSEA. The CDR3 has 13 residues. Deletions cut 6 bases from V and 7 bases from J, with 17 bases between. Here the CDR3 DNA reads TGCAGCGTCCTGACACACTTGGCTTATACGCAGTATTTT. This sequence encodes CSVLTHLAYTQYF.

This clone has only one observation. This rearrangement joins TRBV19 to TRBJ1-5; D not resolved. This CDR3 has 14 residues. V was shortened by 3 bases and J by 2 bases, with 8 bases between the two germline ends. The germline V gene encodes CDR1 LNHDA and CDR2 SQIVND (reference sequence). In DNA form, the CDR3 reads TGTGCCAGTAGTATCGGGAGTCGCAATCAGCCCCAGCATTTT. It yields the protein CASSIGSRNQPQHF.

CDR3 protein: CASSMEGGSSYEQYF. DNA of the CDR3: TGTGCCAGTAGTATGGAGGGCGGATCCTCCTACGAGCAGTACTTC. J is TRBJ2-7 and V is TRBV19, with D perhaps matching TRBD2 (6 bases). Germline V lookup: CDR1 LNHDA, CDR2 SQIVND (reference sequence). With 3 bases removed from V and 0 bases from J, the gap between germline ends came to 12 bases. There are 15 residues in the CDR3. Full variable domain (missing parts from reference TRBV19 and TRBJ2-7): DGGITQSPKYLFRKEGQNVTLSCEQNLNHDAMYWYRQDPGQGLRLIYYSQIVNDFQKGDIAEGYSVSREKKESFPLTVTSAQKNPTAFYLCASSMEGGSSYEQYFGPGTRLTVT.

This rearrangement joins TRBV29-1 to TRBJ1-2; TRBD1 matches 8 bases. Germline V gene data show CDR1 as SQVTM and CDR2 as ANQGSEA. Trimming at V came to 4 bases and at J to 1 base, leaving 2 bases not matched to a gene. The CDR3 sequence is 13 residues long. CDR3 sequence: CSVGDRRNYGYTF. Here the CDR3 DNA reads TGCAGCGTTGGGGACAGGCGTAACTATGGCTACACCTTC.

In its sample, this clone was seen once. This chain links TRBV4-1 with TRBJ1-2; D unclear. The V gene's germline CDR1 is MGHRA and CDR2 YSYEKL. V was shortened by 3 bases and J by 2 bases, with 13 bases between the two germline ends. CDR3 size: 15 residues. Here the CDR3 reads CASSQSPGSNYGYTF. DNA of the CDR3: TGCGCCAGCAGCCAGTCTCCAGGATCAAACTATGGCTACACCTTC.

The genes are TRBV2 and TRBJ1-4, with a weak D call TRBD1 (6 bases). Germline CDR1 SNHLY, CDR2 FYNNEI. V was pared by 2 bases and J by 7 bases, with 14 bases between. The CDR3 consists of 15 residues. In nucleotides, the CDR3 is TGTGCCAGCAGTGAAAGGCCAGGGGTTGCTGAAAAACTGTTTTTT. It codes for CASSERPGVAEKLFF.

Ten or more counts support this clone. The chain joins TRBV29-1 to TRBJ2-7; 9 nucleotides line up with TRBD1. This CDR3 is built from 13 residues. The ends lost 7 bases at V and 2 bases at J; junction bases unmatched: 6. Germline V CDR1 and CDR2: SQVTM, ANQGSEA. The CDR3 is CSGAGQGAYEQYF. The CDR3 nucleotides read TGCAGCGGGGCGGGACAGGGCGCCTACGAGCAGTACTTC.

CDR3 sequence reads: CASKLDTGVTEAFF. The CDR3 DNA reads TGTGCCAGCAAGCTTGATACAGGGGTTACTGAAGCTTTCTTT. The chain is built from TRBV6-4 and TRBJ1-1; 7 nucleotides agree with TRBD1. The germline CDR1 and CDR2 sequences are MRHNA and SNTAGT. J gave up 5 bases and V 7 bases, and 10 bases lay outside the gene matches. The CDR3 has 14 residues.

The chain combines TRBV28 with TRBJ1-2, with TRBD1 as a possible D gene (6 bases). This CDR3 has 13 amino acids. Germline loops: CDR1 MDHEN, CDR2 SYDVKM. Trimming cost V 5 bases and J 4 bases, with 11 bases left between them. Here the CDR3 reads CASSIQGSYGYTF. For the CDR3, the DNA is TGTGCCAGCAGTATTCAGGGGAGCTATGGCTACACCTTC.

This chain links TRBV30 with TRBJ2-2; weak D call: TRBD1 (5 bases). CDR3 length: 12 residues. V lost 4 bases and J 4 bases, leaving 7 bases between the germline ends. Germline CDR1 GTSNPN, CDR2 SVGIG (reference sequence). CDR3 nucleotide sequence: TGTGCCTGGAACAGGCTCACCGGGGAGCTGTTTTTT. Residues: CAWNRLTGELFF.

CDR3: CASSTPGGLNSPLHF. For the CDR3, the DNA is TGTGCCAGCAGTACCCCGGGAGGTCTGAATTCACCCCTCCACTTT. The rearrangement uses TRBV28 and TRBJ1-6; no firm D call. Per germline, CDR1 MDHEN and CDR2 SYDVKM. Trimming cost V 5 bases and J 7 bases, with 15 bases left between them. The CDR3 has 15 residues. The full variable domain, rest sourced from reference TRBV28 and TRBJ1-6, is DVKVTQSSRYLVKRTGEKVFLECVQDMDHENMFWYRQDPGLGLRLIYFSYDVKMKEKGDIPEGYSVSREKKERFSLILESASTNQTSMYLCASSTPGGLNSPLHFGNGTRLTVT.

The rearrangement links TRBV5-1 to TRBJ2-3; 7 nucleotides match TRBD2. The CDR3 sequence is 15 residues long. Germline CDR1 SGHRS, CDR2 YFSETQ. V lost 6 bases, J lost 2 bases, and 9 bases stayed unmatched. The CDR3 DNA is TGCGCCAGCAAACGGGCTAGCGGAAACACAGATACGCAGTATTTT. This gives the protein CASKRASGNTDTQYF.

Here the CDR3 DNA reads TGCGCCAGCAGCTTGGCAGGGGGATACACTGAAGCTTTCTTT. It is translated as CASSLAGGYTEAFF. This chain links TRBV5-1 with TRBJ1-1; 7 nucleotides line up with TRBD1. V trimming: 0 bases; J trimming: 3 bases; junction bases outside the gene matches: 2. Germline V gives CDR1 SGHRS, CDR2 YFSETQ. This CDR3 comprises 14 residues.

The V gene is TRBV10-2, the J gene TRBJ1-2; 11 bases fit TRBD1. Trimming removed 5 bases from V and 8 bases from J; junction bases left unmatched: 7. The CDR3 spans 14 residues. Germline V gene data show CDR1 as WSHSY and CDR2 as SAAADI. CDR3 amino acids: CASSRDRGAGGYTF. The CDR3 DNA reads TGCGCCAGCAGTCGGGACAGGGGGGCCGGAGGCTACACCTTC.

This clone occurred once. The J gene is TRBJ2-3, the V gene TRBV19, with 7 nucleotides matching TRBD2. Germline assignment: CDR1 LNHDA and CDR2 SQIVND (reference sequence). The CDR3 is 15 amino acids. Trimming at V came to 8 bases and at J to 2 bases, leaving 10 bases not matched to a gene. CDR3 region: CASRTTSAHTDTQYF. DNA for the CDR3: TGTGCCAGTCGTACTACTAGCGCCCACACAGATACGCAGTATTTT.